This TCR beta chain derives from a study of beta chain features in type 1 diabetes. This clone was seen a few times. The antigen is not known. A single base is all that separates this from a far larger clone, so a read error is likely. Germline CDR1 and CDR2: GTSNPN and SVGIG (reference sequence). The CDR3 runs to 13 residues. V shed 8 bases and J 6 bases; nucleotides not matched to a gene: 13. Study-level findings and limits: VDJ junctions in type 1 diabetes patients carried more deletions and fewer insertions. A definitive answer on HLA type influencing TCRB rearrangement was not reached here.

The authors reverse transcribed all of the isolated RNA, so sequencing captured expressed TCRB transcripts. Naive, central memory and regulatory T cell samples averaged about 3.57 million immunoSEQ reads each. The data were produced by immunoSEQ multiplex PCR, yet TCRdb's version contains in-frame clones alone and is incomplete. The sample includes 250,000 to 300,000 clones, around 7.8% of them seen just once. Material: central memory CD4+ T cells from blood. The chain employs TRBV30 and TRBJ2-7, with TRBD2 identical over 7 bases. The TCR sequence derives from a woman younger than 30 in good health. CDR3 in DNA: TGTGCCCGGACGGGGGGTAGCCGTGGCGAGCAGTACTTC. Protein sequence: CARTGGSRGEQYF.